These 8 T cell receptor beta chains came from one sample sequenced in a study of blood T cell repertoires in COVID-19. The repertoire was sequenced with immunoSEQ multiplex PCR; TCRdb's copy has only in-frame clones and lacks some. This sample has 130,000 or so clones, with 65% to 80% found just once. Sequenced input: peripheral blood. These receptors all come from a man between 45 and 60 years old with acute or convalescent COVID-19.

The chain couples TRBV6-6 to TRBJ1-6, with a weak D call TRBD1 (6 bases). The CDR3 covers 14 residues. From germline, CDR1 is MNHNY and CDR2 SVGAGI (reference sequence). V gave up 6 bases and J gave up 13 bases, with 19 bases separating them. The CDR3, as DNA: TGTGCCAGCAGCTCACCGGGGGGGCCCCGGCCCCTCCACTTT. It encodes CASSSPGGPRPLHF.

The chain carries TRBV27 and TRBJ1-6, with D unresolved. The CDR3 loop spans 12 amino acids. Trimming cost V 4 bases and J 7 bases, with 5 bases left between them. Germline V lookup: CDR1 MNHEY, CDR2 SMNVEV (reference sequence). The CDR3 nucleotides read TGTGCCAGCAGTTCCCCAAATTCACCCCTCCACTTT. Its protein product is CASSSPNSPLHF.

This CDR3 is CASRQGDYETQYF. CDR3 bases: TGTGCCAGCCGCCAAGGGGATTACGAGACCCAGTACTTC. The rearrangement links TRBV7-9 to TRBJ2-5; TRBD1 might be the D (5 bases). CDR3 size: 13 residues. Trimming removed 8 bases at V and 5 bases at J, with 15 bases between. CDR1 is SEHNR and CDR2 is FQNEAQ in the germline V gene (reference sequence).

V is TRBV5-4 and J is TRBJ2-5; TRBD2 aligns across 14 bases. CDR3 length: 16 residues. V lost 4 bases to trimming and J lost 1 base; unmatched junction nucleotides: 3. Germline V gene data show CDR1 as SGHNT and CDR2 as YYREEE (reference sequence). CDR3 bases: TGTGCCAGCAGCATCGGGACTAGCGGGGGCCAAGAGACCCAGTACTTC. This encodes CASSIGTSGGQETQYF.

The chain joins TRBV24-1 to TRBJ2-1; TRBD1 aligns across 8 bases. The V segment lost 3 bases and the J segment 0 bases; nucleotides outside the gene matches: 6. Germline assignment: CDR1 KGHDR and CDR2 SFDVKD. This CDR3 spans 17 amino acids. This chain's CDR3 is CATSDLRTGSSYNEQFF. DNA for the CDR3: TGTGCCACCAGTGATCTGAGGACAGGGAGCTCCTACAATGAGCAGTTCTTC.

CDR3 bases: TGTGCCAGCAGCTCGACAGGACAGCCCCAGCATTTT. Translating it yields CASSSTGQPQHF. The rearrangement links TRBV7-2 to TRBJ1-5; D is perhaps TRBD1 (6 bases). This CDR3 has 12 amino acids. The ends were cut back, 4 bases at V and 7 bases at J, with 8 bases in the middle. Germline V gene sequence: CDR1 SGHTA, CDR2 FQGNSA.

The chain carries TRBV11-2 and TRBJ1-1; D is unclear. CDR3 length: 13 residues. V shed 1 base and J shed 5 bases, with 8 bases lying between them. Germline V gene data show CDR1 as SGHAT and CDR2 as FQNNGV. The CDR3, as DNA: TGTGCCAGCAGCTTAGGCGCGAGAACTGAAGCTTTCTTT. Protein: CASSLGARTEAFF.

The gene calls are TRBV24-1 and TRBJ1-2; 10 bases agree with TRBD1. V was clipped by 3 bases and J by 4 bases; unmatched bases: 7. Germline V gene sequence: CDR1 KGHDR, CDR2 SFDVKD. The CDR3 totals 16 residues. This CDR3 reads CATSDPRDRGGYGYTF. The CDR3 DNA sequence: TGTGCCACCAGTGATCCCCGGGACAGGGGCGGCTATGGCTACACCTTC.